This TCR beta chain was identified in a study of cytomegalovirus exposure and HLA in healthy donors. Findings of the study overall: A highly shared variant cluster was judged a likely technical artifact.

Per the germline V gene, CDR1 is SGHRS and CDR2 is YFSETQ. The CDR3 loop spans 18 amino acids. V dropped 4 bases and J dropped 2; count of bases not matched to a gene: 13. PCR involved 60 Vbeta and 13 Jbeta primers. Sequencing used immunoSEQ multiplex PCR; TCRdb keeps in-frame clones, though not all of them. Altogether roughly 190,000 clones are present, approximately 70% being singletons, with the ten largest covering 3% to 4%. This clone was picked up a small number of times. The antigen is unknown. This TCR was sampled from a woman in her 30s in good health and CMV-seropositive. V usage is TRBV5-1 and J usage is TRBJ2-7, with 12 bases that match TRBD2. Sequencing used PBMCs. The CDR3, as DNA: TGCGCCAGCAGCCCCAGCCCGACTAGCGGGAGTGGGGCCTACGAGCAGTACTTC. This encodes CASSPSPTSGSGAYEQYF.